What follows are 6 T cell receptor beta chains derived from one specimen sequenced in a study of shared clonotypes between healthy human individuals. Clones were sequenced by immunoSEQ multiplex PCR, and TCRdb holds only the in-frame ones, with some missing. Of fewer than 1.6 million clones listed, approximately 98.5% are singletons. The specimen sequenced was naive CD4+ T cells sorted from blood. Subset denoted: CD45RA+ positively selected. Receptors originate from a young man in good health.

The V gene is TRBV7-2, the J gene TRBJ2-1, with D possibly being TRBD2 (7 bases). Germline loops: CDR1 SGHTA, CDR2 FQGNSA. V was trimmed by 3 bases and J by 9 bases, leaving 18 bases between them. This CDR3 is 15 amino acids long. The CDR3 here is CASSLEGGALGEQFF. The CDR3 nucleotides read TGTGCCAGCAGCTTGGAGGGGGGGGCCCTTGGTGAGCAGTTCTTC.

The chain employs TRBV5-1 and TRBJ2-6; possible D gene TRBD1, 6 bases. Trimming pared 1 base from V and 0 bases from J, leaving 20 bases between. The germline V gene encodes CDR1 SGHRS and CDR2 YFSETQ. The CDR3 is 20 residues long. Written as DNA, the CDR3 is TGCGCCAGCAGCTTGTACGGTCCCGGACAGATTATCTCTGGGGCCAACGTCCTGACTTTC. Its protein product is CASSLYGPGQIISGANVLTF.

This sequence joins TRBV28 and TRBJ2-2, with 11 bases identical to TRBD1. Germline V gene sequence: CDR1 MDHEN, CDR2 SYDVKM. With 2 bases clipped from V and 5 bases from J, the junction kept 1 base outside the gene matches. The CDR3 loop spans 15 amino acids. The CDR3 is CASSLGTGGTGELFF. CDR3 bases: TGTGCCAGCAGTTTAGGGACAGGGGGAACCGGGGAGCTGTTTTTT.

The chain couples TRBV28 to TRBJ2-7; D uncertain. The CDR3 length is 12 residues. Per the germline V gene, CDR1 is MDHEN and CDR2 is SYDVKM. The V and J ends lost 2 bases and 6 bases respectively, with 8 bases between them. The CDR3 nucleotides read TGTGCCAGCAGTTTAAGGTCATCCGAGCAGTACTTC. As protein: CASSLRSSEQYF.

This chain links TRBV29-1 with TRBJ1-2; D might be TRBD1 (6 bases). The CDR3 runs to 14 residues. Germline values: CDR1 SQVTM, CDR2 ANQGSEA. The V end was cut by 6 bases, the J end by 4 bases, with 18 bases between. CDR3 in amino acids: CSVWVEEGGYGYTF. In nucleotides, the CDR3 is TGCAGCGTATGGGTTGAGGAAGGGGGCTATGGCTACACCTTC. Using reference TRBV29-1 and TRBJ1-2 for the parts outside the CDR3, the full variable domain is SAVISQKPSRDICQRGTSLTIQCQVDSQVTMMFWYRQQPGQSLTLIATANQGSEATYESGFVIDKFPISRPNLTFSTLTVSNMSPEDSSIYLCSVWVEEGGYGYTFGSGTRLTVV.

V is TRBV6-4 and J is TRBJ1-1; 10 positions match TRBD1. Germline values: CDR1 MRHNA, CDR2 SNTAGT. The V segment lost 3 bases and the J segment 8 bases; nucleotides outside the gene matches: 15. The CDR3 totals 17 residues. The CDR3 loop is CASSDNSRDRGRTEAFF. CDR3 sequence (DNA): TGTGCCAGCAGTGATAACTCCCGGGACAGGGGTAGGACCGAAGCTTTCTTT.